The 14 T cell receptor beta chains given below trace back to one sample, sequenced in a study of T-cell memory formation after mild COVID-19. TCRdb re-called the 5' RACE reads through MiXCR, storing one row per CDR3 protein. The repertoire holds some 200,000 distinct CDR3 sequences, about a fifth seen once, with about 23% in the top ten. Sequenced sample: PBMCs or a T cell subset sorted from them (not recorded which). These receptors all come from an adult woman who had mild COVID-19 (a few samples of this study predate the infection). Cell type and time point are not known.

Many counts were recorded for this clonotype. This chain connects TRBV12-3 or TRBV12-4 to TRBJ1-6; D possibly corresponds to TRBD1 (6 bases). The CDR3 runs to 13 residues. V lost 6 bases to trimming and J lost 10 bases, with 13 bases between them. The CDR3 protein is CASSPGERSPLHF. As DNA, the CDR3 is TGTGCCAGCAGCCCAGGGGAAAGGTCACCCCTCCACTTT.

The V gene is TRBV7-2, the J gene TRBJ2-3; 9 bases match TRBD2. The CDR3 loop spans 16 amino acids. Trimming took 5 bases from V and 0 from J; bases not matched to a gene: 6. Per germline, CDR1 SGHTA and CDR2 FQGNSA. The CDR3 loop reads CASSQGLASSTDTQYF. The CDR3 coding sequence is TGTGCCAGCAGCCAAGGACTAGCGTCTAGCACAGATACGCAGTATTTT.

There are a few counts of this clonotype. The chain combines TRBV7-6 with TRBJ2-1; 7 bases map to TRBD2. The CDR3 totals 17 residues. Germline-derived CDR1 and CDR2 are SGHVS and FNYEAQ. Unmatched junction bases numbered 7, after V lost 0 bases and J lost 2 bases. The CDR3 region is CASSLAWGRATYNEQFF. The CDR3, as DNA: TGTGCCAGCAGCTTAGCATGGGGGAGGGCCACCTACAATGAGCAGTTCTTC. Complete variable domain (other parts from reference TRBV7-6 and TRBJ2-1): GAGVSQSPRYKVTKRGQDVALRCDPISGHVSLYWYRQALGQGPEFLTYFNYEAQQDKSGLPNDRFSAERPEGSISTLTIQRTEQRDSAMYRCASSLAWGRATYNEQFFGPGTRLTVL.

This clonotype was seen a handful of times. The gene calls are TRBV11-2 and TRBJ2-3; a weak D match, TRBD2 (6 bases). V lost 0 bases and J 4 bases, leaving 17 bases between the germline ends. The CDR3 length is 17 residues. Germline CDR1 SGHAT, CDR2 FQNNGV. In DNA form, the CDR3 reads TGTGCCAGCAGCTTAGATAGGGTAGCGGAGGCCCCAGATACGCAGTATTTT. This codes for CASSLDRVAEAPDTQYF.

This clonotype was counted a few times. CDR3 protein: CASSPHRDLGDTQYF. The CDR3 region has the DNA TGTGCCAGCAGTCCCCACAGGGACCTGGGGGATACGCAGTATTTT. The J gene is TRBJ2-3, the V gene TRBV6-6; tentatively, D is TRBD1 (6 bases). The V gene's germline CDR1 is MNHNY and CDR2 SVGAGI (reference sequence). V lost 5 bases and J lost 6, with 18 bases in between. This CDR3 spans 15 amino acids.

In this sample, this clonotype turned up a few times. This chain connects TRBV24-1 to TRBJ2-2; D unresolved. V shed 9 bases and J shed 0 bases, with 10 bases lying between them. This CDR3 is built from 14 residues. Germline V gives CDR1 KGHDR, CDR2 SFDVKD. CDR3 amino acids: CATRPGPNTGELFF. In DNA, the CDR3 is TGTGCCACCCGCCCGGGTCCGAACACCGGGGAGCTGTTTTTT.

The rearrangement links TRBV4-2 to TRBJ2-7, with 9 bases aligning to TRBD2. CDR3 length equals 18 residues. V dropped 4 bases and J dropped 0; count of bases not matched to a gene: 13. CDR1 is LGHNA, CDR2 YNFKEQ, per germline. The CDR3, as DNA: TGTGCCAGCAGCCCCCTTGATGAGCGGGGGGCCCCCTCCTACGAGCAGTACTTC. As protein: CASSPLDERGAPSYEQYF.

The V call is TRBV20-1, the J call TRBJ1-2; D is undetermined. Germline CDR1 is DFQATT and CDR2 is SNEGSKA (reference sequence). Trimming removed 1 base from V and 2 bases from J, with 11 bases in between. The CDR3 runs to 14 residues. The CDR3, as DNA: TGCAGTGCTAGAGGAGCGGAGATGAACTATGGCTACACCTTC. Amino acid sequence: CSARGAEMNYGYTF.

The genes are TRBV12-3 or TRBV12-4 and TRBJ2-7; 11 bases agree with TRBD2. The V segment lost 5 bases and the J segment 4 bases; nucleotides outside the gene matches: 4. The CDR3 length is 14 residues. The CDR3 DNA is TGTGCCAGCAGTCAGGGACTAGCGGTGTACGAGCAGTACTTC. This translates into CASSQGLAVYEQYF.

The genes are TRBV6-6 and TRBJ2-7, with TRBD1 identical over 7 bases. J lost 0 bases, V lost 6 bases, and 8 bases had no gene match. Germline V gene sequence: CDR1 MNHNY, CDR2 SVGAGI (reference sequence). This CDR3 is built from 15 residues. The CDR3 bases are TGTGCCAGCAGCGACCGGGACAGTCCCTCCTACGAGCAGTACTTC. Its translation: CASSDRDSPSYEQYF.

This clonotype was seen at least ten times. The chain has TRBV7-9 and TRBJ2-7, with D maybe TRBD1 (6 bases). The V end was cut by 1 base, the J end by 4 bases, with 14 bases between. CDR3 length: 15 amino acids. CDR1 and CDR2 from the germline V gene are SEHNR and FQNEAQ (reference sequence). This CDR3 is CASSLEGVGSYEQYF. CDR3 DNA: TGTGCCAGCAGCTTAGAGGGGGTCGGTTCGTACGAGCAGTACTTC. Complete variable domain (other parts from reference TRBV7-9 and TRBJ2-7): DTGVSQNPRHKITKRGQNVTFRCDPISEHNRLYWYRQTLGQGPEFLTYFQNEAQLEKSRLLSDRFSAERPKGSFSTLEIQRTEQGDSAMYLCASSLEGVGSYEQYFGPGTRLTVT.

V is TRBV10-2 and J is TRBJ2-7; 14 bases are a match to TRBD2. The V segment lost 4 bases and the J segment 6 bases; nucleotides outside the gene matches: 2. The CDR3 has 14 amino acids. Germline assignment: CDR1 WSHSY and CDR2 SAAADI. The CDR3 protein is CASSAGLAGVEQYF. The DNA of the CDR3 is TGCGCCAGCAGTGCGGGACTAGCGGGAGTCGAGCAGTACTTC.

This clonotype came up a few times. The V gene is TRBV15, the J gene TRBJ2-3, with D possibly TRBD2 on 5 matching bases. The CDR3 totals 15 residues. Germline V CDR1 and CDR2: LNHNV, YYDKDF (reference sequence). Trimming took off 5 bases at V and 4 bases at J, with 16 bases between the two ends. The CDR3 loop is CATSSGRATADTQYF. The CDR3 nucleotides read TGTGCCACCAGCTCGGGAAGGGCGACGGCAGATACGCAGTATTTT. Full variable domain (rest looked up from reference TRBV15 and TRBJ2-3): DAMVIQNPRYQVTQFGKPVTLSCSQTLNHNVMYWYQQKSSQAPKLLFHYYDKDFNNEADTPDNFQSRRPNTSFCFLDIRSPGLGDTAMYLCATSSGRATADTQYFGPGTRLTVL.

This clonotype was recorded a few times. This sequence joins TRBV30 and TRBJ2-1; D possibly matches TRBD1 or TRBD2 (5 bases each). Between the trimmed V and J ends, which lost 5 bases and 1 base, there was a span of 6 bases. CDR1 and CDR2 (germline): GTSNPN, SVGIG (reference sequence). The CDR3 runs to 12 residues. This CDR3 reads CAWGGSYNEQFF. CDR3 nucleotides: TGTGCCTGGGGGGGATCCTACAATGAGCAGTTCTTC.